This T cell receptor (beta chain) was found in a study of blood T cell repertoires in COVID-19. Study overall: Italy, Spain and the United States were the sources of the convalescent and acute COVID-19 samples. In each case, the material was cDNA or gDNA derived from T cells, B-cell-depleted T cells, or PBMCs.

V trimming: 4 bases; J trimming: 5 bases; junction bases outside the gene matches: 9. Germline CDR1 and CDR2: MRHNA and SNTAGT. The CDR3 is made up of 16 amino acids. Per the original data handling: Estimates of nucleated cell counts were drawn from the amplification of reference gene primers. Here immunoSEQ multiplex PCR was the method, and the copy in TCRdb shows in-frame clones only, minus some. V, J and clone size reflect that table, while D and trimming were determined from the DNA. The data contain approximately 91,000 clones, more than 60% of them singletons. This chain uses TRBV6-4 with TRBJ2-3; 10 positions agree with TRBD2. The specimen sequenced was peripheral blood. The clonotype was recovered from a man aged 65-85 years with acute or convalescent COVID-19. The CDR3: CASSALAGDGEDTQYF. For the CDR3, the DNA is TGTGCCAGCAGTGCTCTAGCGGGAGATGGTGAAGATACGCAGTATTTT.